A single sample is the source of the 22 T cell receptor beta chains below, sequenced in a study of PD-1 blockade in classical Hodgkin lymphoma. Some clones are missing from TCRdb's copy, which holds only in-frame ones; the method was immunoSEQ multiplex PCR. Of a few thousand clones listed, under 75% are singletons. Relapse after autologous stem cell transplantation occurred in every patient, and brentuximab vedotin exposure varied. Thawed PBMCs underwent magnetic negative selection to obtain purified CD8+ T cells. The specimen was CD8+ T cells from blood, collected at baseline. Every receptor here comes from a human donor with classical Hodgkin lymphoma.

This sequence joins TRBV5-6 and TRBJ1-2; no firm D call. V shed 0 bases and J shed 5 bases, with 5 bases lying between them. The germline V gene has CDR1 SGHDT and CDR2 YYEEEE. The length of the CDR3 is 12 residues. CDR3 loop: CASSLGGYGYTF. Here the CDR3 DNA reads TGTGCCAGCAGCTTGGGAGGGTATGGCTACACCTTC.

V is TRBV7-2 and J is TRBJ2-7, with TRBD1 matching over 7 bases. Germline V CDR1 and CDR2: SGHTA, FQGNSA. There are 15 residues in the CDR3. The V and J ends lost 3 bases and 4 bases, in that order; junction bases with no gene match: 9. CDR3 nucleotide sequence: TGTGCCAGCAGCTTTTTAGGGACAGACAAATACGAGCAGTACTTC. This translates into CASSFLGTDKYEQYF. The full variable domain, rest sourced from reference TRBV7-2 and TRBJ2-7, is GAGVSQSPSNKVTEKGKDVELRCDPISGHTALYWYRQSLGQGLEFLIYFQGNSAPDKSGLPSDRFSAERTGGSVSTLTIQRTQQEDSAVYLCASSFLGTDKYEQYFGPGTRLTVT.

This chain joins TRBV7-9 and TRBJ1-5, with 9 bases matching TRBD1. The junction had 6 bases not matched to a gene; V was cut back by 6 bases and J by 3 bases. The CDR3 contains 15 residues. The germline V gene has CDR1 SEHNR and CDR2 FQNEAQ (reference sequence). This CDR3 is CASSSGTGINQPQHF. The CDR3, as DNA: TGTGCCAGCAGTTCCGGGACAGGGATCAATCAGCCCCAGCATTTT.

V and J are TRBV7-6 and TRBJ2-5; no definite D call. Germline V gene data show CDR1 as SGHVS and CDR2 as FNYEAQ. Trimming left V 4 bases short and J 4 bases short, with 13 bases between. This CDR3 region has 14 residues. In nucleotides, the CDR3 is TGTGCCAGCAGCTCCAGGCGATCGGGAGAGACCCAGTACTTC. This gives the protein CASSSRRSGETQYF.

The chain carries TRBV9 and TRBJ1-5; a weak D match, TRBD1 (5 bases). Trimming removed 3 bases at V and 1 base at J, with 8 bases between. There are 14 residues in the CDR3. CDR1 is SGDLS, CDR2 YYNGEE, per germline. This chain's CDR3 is CASSGGGSNQPQHF. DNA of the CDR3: TGTGCCAGCAGCGGCGGGGGAAGCAATCAGCCCCAGCATTTT.

The CDR3 loop reads CASSWGIDRDETYEQYF. The DNA for the CDR3 is TGCGCCAGCAGCTGGGGGATAGACAGGGATGAGACCTACGAGCAGTACTTC. This chain connects TRBV5-1 to TRBJ2-7; TRBD1 matches 7 bases. Germline values: CDR1 SGHRS, CDR2 YFSETQ. The CDR3 consists of 17 residues. Trimming at V came to 3 bases and at J to 2 bases, leaving 14 bases not matched to a gene.

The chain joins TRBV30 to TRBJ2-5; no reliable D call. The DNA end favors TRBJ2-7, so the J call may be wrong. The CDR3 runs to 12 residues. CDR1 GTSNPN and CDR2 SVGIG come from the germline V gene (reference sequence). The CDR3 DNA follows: TGTGCCTGGAGTCCCCAGGCCTACGAGCAGTACTTC. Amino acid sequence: CAWSPQAYEQYF.

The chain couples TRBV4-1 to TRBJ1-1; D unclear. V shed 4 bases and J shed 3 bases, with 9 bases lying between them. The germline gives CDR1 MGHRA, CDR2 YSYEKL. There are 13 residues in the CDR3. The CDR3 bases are TGCGCCAGCAGCCTCGGGCCTGACACTGAAGCTTTCTTT. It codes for CASSLGPDTEAFF.

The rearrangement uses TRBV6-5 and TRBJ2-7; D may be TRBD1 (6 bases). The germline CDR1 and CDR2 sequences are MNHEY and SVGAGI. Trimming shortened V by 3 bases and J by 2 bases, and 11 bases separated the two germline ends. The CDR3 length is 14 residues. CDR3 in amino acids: CASSYDGGAYEQYF. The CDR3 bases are TGTGCCAGCAGTTATGATGGGGGCGCCTACGAGCAGTACTTC.

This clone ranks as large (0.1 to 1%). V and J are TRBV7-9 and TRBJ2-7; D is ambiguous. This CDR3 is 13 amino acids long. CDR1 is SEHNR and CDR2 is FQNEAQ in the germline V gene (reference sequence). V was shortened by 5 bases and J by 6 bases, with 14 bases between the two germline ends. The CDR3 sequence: CASSPPESGEQYF. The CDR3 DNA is TGTGCCAGCAGCCCGCCTGAATCCGGCGAGCAGTACTTC.

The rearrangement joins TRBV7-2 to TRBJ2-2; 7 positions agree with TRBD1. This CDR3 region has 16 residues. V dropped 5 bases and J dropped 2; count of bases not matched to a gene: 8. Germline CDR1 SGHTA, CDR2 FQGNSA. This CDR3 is CASSQNRGFNTGELFF. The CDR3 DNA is TGTGCCAGCAGCCAGAACAGGGGATTTAACACCGGGGAGCTGTTTTTT.

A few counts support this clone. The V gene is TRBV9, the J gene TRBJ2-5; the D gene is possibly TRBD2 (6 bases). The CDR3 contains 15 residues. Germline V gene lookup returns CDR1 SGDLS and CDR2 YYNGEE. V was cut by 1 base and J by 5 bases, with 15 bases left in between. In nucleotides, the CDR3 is TGTGCCAGCAGCGTAACCGAGGAGGGGAAGGAGACCCAGTACTTC. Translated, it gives CASSVTEEGKETQYF.

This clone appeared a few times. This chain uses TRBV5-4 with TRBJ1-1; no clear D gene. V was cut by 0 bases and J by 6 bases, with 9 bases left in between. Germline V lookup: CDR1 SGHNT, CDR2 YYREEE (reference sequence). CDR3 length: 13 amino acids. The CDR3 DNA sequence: TGTGCCAGCAGCTTGGCCGGGCATTCTGAAGCTTTCTTT. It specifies CASSLAGHSEAFF.

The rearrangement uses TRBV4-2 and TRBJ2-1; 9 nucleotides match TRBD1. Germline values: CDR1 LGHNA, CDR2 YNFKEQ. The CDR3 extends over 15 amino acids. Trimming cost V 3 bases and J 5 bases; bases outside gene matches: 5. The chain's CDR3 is CASSHRQGVNNEQFF. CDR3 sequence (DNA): TGTGCCAGCAGCCACCGACAGGGGGTTAACAATGAGCAGTTCTTC.

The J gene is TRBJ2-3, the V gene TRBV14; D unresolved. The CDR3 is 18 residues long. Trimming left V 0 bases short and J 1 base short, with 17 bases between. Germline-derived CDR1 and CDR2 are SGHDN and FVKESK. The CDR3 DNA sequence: TGTGCCAGCAGCCAAGAGAACAATGGGCCGCACCGCACAGATACGCAGTATTTT. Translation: CASSQENNGPHRTDTQYF.

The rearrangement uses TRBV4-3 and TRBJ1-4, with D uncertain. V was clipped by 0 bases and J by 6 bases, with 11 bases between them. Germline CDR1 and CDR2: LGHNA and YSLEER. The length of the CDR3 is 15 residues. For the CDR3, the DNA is TGCGCCAGCAGCCAAGATTTGGGGAATTATGAAAAACTGTTTTTT. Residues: CASSQDLGNYEKLFF.

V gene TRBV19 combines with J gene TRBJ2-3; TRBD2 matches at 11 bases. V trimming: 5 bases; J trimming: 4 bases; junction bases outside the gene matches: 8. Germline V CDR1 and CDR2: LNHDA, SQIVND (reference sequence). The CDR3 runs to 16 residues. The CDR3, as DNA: TGTGCCAGTAGTCCCCACCTAGCGGGGGGACCAGATACGCAGTATTTT. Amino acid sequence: CASSPHLAGGPDTQYF.

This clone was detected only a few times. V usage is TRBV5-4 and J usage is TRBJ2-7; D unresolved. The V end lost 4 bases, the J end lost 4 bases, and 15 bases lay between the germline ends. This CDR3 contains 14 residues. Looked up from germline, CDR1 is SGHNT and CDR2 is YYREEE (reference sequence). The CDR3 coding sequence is TGTGCCAGCAGCAAGGACGGAAGCTCATACGAGCAGTACTTC. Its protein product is CASSKDGSSYEQYF.

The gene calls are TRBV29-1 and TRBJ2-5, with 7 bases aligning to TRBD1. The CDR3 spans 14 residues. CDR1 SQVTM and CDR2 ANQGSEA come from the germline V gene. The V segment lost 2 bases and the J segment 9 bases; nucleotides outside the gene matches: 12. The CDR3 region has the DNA TGCAGCGTTGAAACTGGGGACAGCAGCCCGGCCCAGTACTTC. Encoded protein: CSVETGDSSPAQYF. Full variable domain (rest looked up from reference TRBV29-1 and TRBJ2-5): SAVISQKPSRDICQRGTSLTIQCQVDSQVTMMFWYRQQPGQSLTLIATANQGSEATYESGFVIDKFPISRPNLTFSTLTVSNMSPEDSSIYLCSVETGDSSPAQYFGPGTRLLVL.

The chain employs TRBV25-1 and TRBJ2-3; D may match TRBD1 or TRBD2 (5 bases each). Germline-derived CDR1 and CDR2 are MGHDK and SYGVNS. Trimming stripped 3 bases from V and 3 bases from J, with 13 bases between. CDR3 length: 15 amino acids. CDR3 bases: TGTGCCAGCAGTGATTCCGGGACCTCAACAGATACGCAGTATTTT. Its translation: CASSDSGTSTDTQYF.

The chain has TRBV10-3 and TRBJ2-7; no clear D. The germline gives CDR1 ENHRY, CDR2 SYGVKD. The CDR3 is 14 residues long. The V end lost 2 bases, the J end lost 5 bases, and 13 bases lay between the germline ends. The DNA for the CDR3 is TGTGCCATCAGTGAGCGGTCCCAATACGACGAGCAGTACTTC. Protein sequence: CAISERSQYDEQYF.

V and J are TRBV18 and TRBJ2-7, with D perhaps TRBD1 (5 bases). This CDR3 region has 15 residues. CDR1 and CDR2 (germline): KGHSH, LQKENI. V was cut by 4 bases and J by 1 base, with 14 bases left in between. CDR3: CASSRQKQESYEQYF. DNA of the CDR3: TGTGCCAGCTCACGACAGAAACAGGAGTCCTACGAGCAGTACTTC.